This T cell receptor beta chain came from a study of cytomegalovirus exposure and HLA in healthy donors. The CDR3 runs 15 residues. With 3 bases clipped from V and 7 bases from J, the junction kept 8 bases outside the gene matches. Germline assignment: CDR1 SGHRS and CDR2 YFSETQ. This clone was observed a few times. The PCR made use of 60 Vbeta and 13 Jbeta primers. Repertoires were generated with immunoSEQ multiplex PCR, while TCRdb's copy carries only in-frame clones and drops some. This table has approximately 150,000 clones, under 90% appearing once. The chain joins TRBV5-1 to TRBJ2-1; 9 nucleotides match TRBD2. The receptor was isolated from a man in his forties in good health and CMV-seronegative. The sample comprised PBMCs. CDR3 nucleotides: TGCGCCAGCAGCTCGTCTCAAGCGGGGGGAAATGAGCAGTTCTTC. Amino acid sequence: CASSSSQAGGNEQFF.